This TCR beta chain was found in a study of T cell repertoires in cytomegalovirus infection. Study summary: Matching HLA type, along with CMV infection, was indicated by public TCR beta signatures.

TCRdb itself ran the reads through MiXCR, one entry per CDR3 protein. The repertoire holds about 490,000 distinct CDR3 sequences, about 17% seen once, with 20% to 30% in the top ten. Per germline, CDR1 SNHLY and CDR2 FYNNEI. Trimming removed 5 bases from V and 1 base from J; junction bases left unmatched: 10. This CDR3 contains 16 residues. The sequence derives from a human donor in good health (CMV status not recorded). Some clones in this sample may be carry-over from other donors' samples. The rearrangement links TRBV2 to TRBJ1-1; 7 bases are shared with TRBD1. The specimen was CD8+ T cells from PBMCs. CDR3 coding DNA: TGTGCCAGCAGTAATCCCCCGGGACAGAGGAACACTGAAGCTTTCTTT. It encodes CASSNPPGQRNTEAFF.